This is a list of T cell receptor beta chains from one sample in a study of CD8 T cells in Susac syndrome. TCRdb itself ran the immunoSEQ multiplex PCR reads through MiXCR, one entry per CDR3 protein. This table has approximately 220,000 distinct CDR3 sequences, 95% appearing once. Specimen: CD4+ T cells from PBMCs. Source of these receptors: a human donor with multiple sclerosis. CDR3s leave out the opening cysteine and the closing phenylalanine or tryptophan.

TRBJ2-4	TRBV3-1	ASSHWDPRRVDIQY
TRBJ2-2	TRBV7-6	ASSLVSNTGELF
TRBJ2-2	TRBV29-1	SVEDWGRGGELF
TRBJ2-7	TRBV30	AWSTLPYSYEQY
TRBJ2-5	TRBV30	AWTGSSGGETQY
TRBJ1-2	TRBV6-5	ASSRQGVSNYGYT
TRBJ2-1	TRBV29-1	SVGAGRYNEQF
TRBJ1-2	TRBV15	ATSSDRVNYGYT
TRBJ1-1	TRBV12-3/TRBV12-4	ASSHGEVVNTEAF
TRBJ1-2	TRBV30	AWSPWDHGYT
TRBJ2-1	TRBV20-1	SARPGPYNEQF
TRBJ2-2	TRBV4-2	ASSHLMQLGLPGELF
TRBJ2-1	TRBV29-1	SLGGDNEQF
TRBJ2-5	TRBV3-1	ASSQRGDQETQY
TRBJ2-1	TRBV20-1	SAFSRNEQF
TRBJ2-1	TRBV2	ASSAHRDNEQF
TRBJ2-1	TRBV15	ATSPSAHEQF
TRBJ2-5	TRBV7-2	ASSLVFGAEETQY
TRBJ1-2	TRBV5-6	ASSPLSPGGYGYT
TRBJ2-7	TRBV30	AWRGANYEQY
TRBJ2-1	TRBV2	ASSVRLAGSDNEQF
TRBJ1-2	TRBV25-1	ASSLEGPNLGGYT
TRBJ2-2	TRBV19	ASRKGLAGGELF
TRBJ1-1	TRBV30	AWSSGGISF
TRBJ2-5	TRBV15	ATSRGWQETQY
TRBJ2-3	TRBV20-1	SASEDTDTQY
TRBJ1-6	TRBV12-3/TRBV12-4	ASSQDRVGSPLH
TRBJ1-1	TRBV7-9	ASSVIRDTEAF
TRBJ1-2	TRBV20-1	SASGQGSNYGYT
TRBJ2-5	TRBV20-1	SARTGLAVKETQY
TRBJ2-5	TRBV6-6	ASSYGSRQETQY
TRBJ1-4	TRBV7-9	ASSSGGLNRALAEKLF
TRBJ1-4	TRBV12-3/TRBV12-4	ASTRRGVWGNEKLF
TRBJ2-1	TRBV11-2	ASSSRLRSGGPDEQF
TRBJ1-2	TRBV5-1	ASSLEPGRTNYGYT
TRBJ1-2	TRBV29-1	SVDGQGLGYGYT
TRBJ2-5	TRBV9	ASSVGGTQY
TRBJ2-3	TRBV23-1	ASSQSGRGTDTQY
TRBJ2-5	TRBV29-1	SDRTGAETQY
TRBJ2-1	TRBV30	ALLDSGGLNEQF
TRBJ2-5	TRBV2	ASSEYVGAETQY